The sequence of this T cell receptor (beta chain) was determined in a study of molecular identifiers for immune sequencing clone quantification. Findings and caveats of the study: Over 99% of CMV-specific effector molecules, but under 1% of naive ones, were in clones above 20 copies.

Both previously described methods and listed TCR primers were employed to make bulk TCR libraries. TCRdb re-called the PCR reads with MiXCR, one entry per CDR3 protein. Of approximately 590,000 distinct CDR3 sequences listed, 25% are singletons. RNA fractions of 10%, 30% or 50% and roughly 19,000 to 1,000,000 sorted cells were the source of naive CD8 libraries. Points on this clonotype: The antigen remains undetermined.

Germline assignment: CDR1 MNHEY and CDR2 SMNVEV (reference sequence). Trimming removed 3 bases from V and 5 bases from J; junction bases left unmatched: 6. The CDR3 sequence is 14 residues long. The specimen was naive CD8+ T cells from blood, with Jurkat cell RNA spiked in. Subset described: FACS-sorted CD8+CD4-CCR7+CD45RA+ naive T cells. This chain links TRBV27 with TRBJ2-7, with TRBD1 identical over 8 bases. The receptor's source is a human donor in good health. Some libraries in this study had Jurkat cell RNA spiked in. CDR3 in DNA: TGTGCCAGCAGTTTTTTTCAGGGGGCCAACGAGCAGTACTTC. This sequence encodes CASSFFQGANEQYF.